This T cell receptor (beta chain) was sequenced during a study of T-cell reconstitution after alpha-beta-depleted transplantation in children. Study findings and constraints: T-cell numbers and diversity one year post-transplant derived largely from freshly generated T cells. The study reportedly traced alpha-beta T cells about two months after transplant to several hundred expanded graft clones.

The junction had 16 bases not matched to a gene; V was cut back by 6 bases and J by 1 base. The length of the CDR3 is 21 residues. The germline V gene encodes CDR1 MNHNY and CDR2 SVGAGI (reference sequence). For TCRbeta, the library was prepared with unique molecular identifiers. TCRdb used MiXCR to reprocess the PCR reads, holding one entry per CDR3 protein. In the table there are some 300,000 distinct CDR3 sequences, approximately 7.3% of which are singletons. This clonotype was observed many times. The antigen is not known. Sequencing used peripheral blood, obtained 360 days after TCRalphabeta/CD19-depleted stem cell transplant. The TCR sequence derives from a female patient aged 2-15 years who had a stem cell transplant for Fanconi anemia, so the T cells may come from the graft donor. The chain uses TRBV6-6 and TRBJ2-3; 16 nucleotides agree with TRBD2. CDR3 loop: CASRTWLGLAGGPSGTDTQYF. CDR3 coding DNA: TGTGCCAGCAGGACGTGGCTGGGACTAGCGGGAGGGCCCTCTGGCACAGATACGCAGTATTTT.